A selection of T cell receptor beta chains follows, all from one sample in a study of blood T cells in healthy people across ages. TCRdb re-analysed the 5' RACE reads in MiXCR, keeping a single row per CDR3 protein. The sample contains roughly 1,300,000 distinct CDR3 sequences, 45% to 70% of which appear only once. The sequenced sample was blood. Receptor source: a man aged 18 to 35 in good health. The CDR3 runs from the conserved cysteine through the conserved F or W.

j_call: TRBJ2-5; v_call: TRBV25-1; cdr3_aa: CASSEWQGEQYF
j_call: TRBJ2-7; v_call: TRBV29-1; cdr3_aa: CSVESAGTEASEQYF
j_call: TRBJ2-4; v_call: TRBV28; cdr3_aa: CASRRPQGIENIQYF
j_call: TRBJ2-7; v_call: TRBV6-6; cdr3_aa: CASSPSTGSSYEQYF
j_call: TRBJ2-5; v_call: TRBV20-1; cdr3_aa: CSARDQRETQYF
j_call: TRBJ2-7; v_call: TRBV13; cdr3_aa: CASSRTLGGVQYEQYF
j_call: TRBJ2-7; v_call: TRBV20-1; cdr3_aa: CSARALAGGSYEQYF
j_call: TRBJ2-7; v_call: TRBV20-1; cdr3_aa: CSARRYRDGASYEQYF
j_call: TRBJ2-5; v_call: TRBV20-1; cdr3_aa: CSAPPGQGEETQYF
j_call: TRBJ1-2; v_call: TRBV15; cdr3_aa: CATSNGGSANYGYTF
j_call: TRBJ1-1; v_call: TRBV29-1; cdr3_aa: CSVERTPNTEAFF
j_call: TRBJ2-3; v_call: TRBV5-1; cdr3_aa: CASSLGVDRGRDTQYF
j_call: .; v_call: TRBV29-1; cdr3_aa: CSVSWGEQYF
j_call: TRBJ1-1; v_call: TRBV7-6; cdr3_aa: CASSLGTGALNTEAFF
j_call: TRBJ2-2; v_call: TRBV7-9; cdr3_aa: CASSSTRRDRGDGELFF
j_call: TRBJ1-2; v_call: TRBV9; cdr3_aa: CASSADRDYYGYTF
j_call: .; v_call: TRBV7-2; cdr3_aa: CASKRLGQYYEQYF
j_call: TRBJ1-2; v_call: TRBV21-1; cdr3_aa: CASSPGQLSCYGYTF
j_call: TRBJ1-2; v_call: TRBV5-6; cdr3_aa: CASSLIGAAGGVGTYGYTF
j_call: TRBJ2-1; v_call: TRBV6-5; cdr3_aa: CASNQGSDNEQFF
j_call: TRBJ1-5; v_call: TRBV27; cdr3_aa: CASSLRAGSNQPQHF
j_call: TRBJ2-1; v_call: TRBV5-1; cdr3_aa: CASSSAGSFNEQFF
j_call: TRBJ2-7; v_call: TRBV3-1; cdr3_aa: CASSQEPTASEQYF
j_call: TRBJ1-4; v_call: TRBV25-1; cdr3_aa: CASSEAGDGEKLFF
j_call: TRBJ1-5; v_call: TRBV6-6; cdr3_aa: CASSYQGGSQPQHF
j_call: TRBJ2-1; v_call: TRBV20-1; cdr3_aa: CSARTPQYNEQFF
j_call: TRBJ2-4; v_call: TRBV5-1; cdr3_aa: CARSLVGGGKNIQYF
j_call: TRBJ2-7; v_call: TRBV6-5; cdr3_aa: CASSYTETGGAYEQYF
j_call: TRBJ2-1; v_call: TRBV30; cdr3_aa: CAWRLTSGSYNEQFF